The rows below give T cell receptor beta chains drawn from one sample of a study of tumour-infiltrating T cells in Burkitt lymphoma. The assay was immunoSEQ multiplex PCR, and TCRdb's table has in-frame clones only and misses some. This table has just under 150 clones, roughly 80% appearing once. Sequenced: tumor tissue. Receptor source: a human donor with Burkitt lymphoma. CDR3s include the opening cysteine and the closing phenylalanine or tryptophan. D genes are given only for firm matches. The size of a clone is reported for some rows only, either as once, few or many, or as a class for expanded clones.

v_gene	len	abundance	j_gene	d_gene	CDR3nt	CDR3aa
TRBV13	16	.	TRBJ1-4	.	TGTGCCAGCAGCTTATCTACGTCCGGAACTAATGAAAAACTGTTTTTT	CASSLSTSGTNEKLFF
TRBV13	15	few	TRBJ1-6	.	TGTGCCAGCAGCTTGGCCCTACCCCTTAATTCACCCCTCCACTTT	CASSLALPLNSPLHF
TRBV4-2	15	.	TRBJ1-6	.	TGTGCCAGCAGCCAAGATTGGTGGGGGGATTCACCCCTCCACTTT	CASSQDWWGDSPLHF
TRBV27	12	.	TRBJ2-5	.	TGTGCTAGCAAGGGAGTAGGAGAGACCCAGTACTTC	CASKGVGETQYF
TRBV11-2	18	.	TRBJ2-6	.	TGTGCCAGCAGCGCGACACCCAAGCAACAAAGTCGGGCCAACGTCCTGACTTTC	CASSATPKQQSRANVLTF
TRBV2	14	.	TRBJ1-5	.	TGTGCCAGCAGTGAGGGGGGGATAAATCAGCCCCAGCATTTT	CASSEGGINQPQHF
TRBV5-1	17	.	TRBJ2-2	TRBD1	TGCGCCAGCAGCTTGGCGGGGACAGGCCCGAACACCGGGGAGCTGTTTTTT	CASSLAGTGPNTGELFF
TRBV14	15	once	TRBJ2-1	.	TGTGCCAGCAGCCAAGTCGGCGGGGCCTACAATGAGCAGTTCTTC	CASSQVGGAYNEQFF
TRBV5-4	15	.	TRBJ2-7	TRBD1	TGTGCCAGCAGCTTGGGACAGGGGACCTCCTACGAGCAGTACTTC	CASSLGQGTSYEQYF
TRBV14	15	.	TRBJ1-2	.	TGTGCCAGCAGCCTTGGGCCAGTCTTTAACTATGGCTACACCTTC	CASSLGPVFNYGYTF
TRBV6-5	15	.	TRBJ2-7	.	TGTGCCAGCAGTTACTCGATCGGAAGGACCTACGAGCAGTACTTC	CASSYSIGRTYEQYF
TRBV10-1	11	.	TRBJ1-2	.	TGCGCCTCGCGAAAGACCTATGGCTACACCTTC	CASRKTYGYTF
TRBV10-2	15	.	TRBJ1-1	.	TGCGCCAGCAGTGAGTCCCGGGGGCGGGACACTGAAGCTTTCTTT	CASSESRGRDTEAFF
TRBV4-1	17	once	TRBJ2-3	.	TGCGCCAGCAGCCCACGATCGATAAGCGGGTTCGCAGATACGCAGTATTTT	CASSPRSISGFADTQYF
TRBV9	16	few	TRBJ1-4	.	TGTGCCAGCAGCGTCTCCATTTCCACAGGCTACGAAAAACTGTTTTTT	CASSVSISTGYEKLFF
TRBV5-4	15	.	TRBJ2-7	TRBD1	TGTGCCAGCAGCTTGGGACAGGGGACCTCTTACGAGCAGTACTTC	CASSLGQGTSYEQYF
TRBV19	14	.	TRBJ2-7	.	TGTGCCAGTAGTATTACCGGCGGATCCTACGAGCAGTACTTC	CASSITGGSYEQYF
TRBV6-5	15	.	TRBJ2-1	.	TGTGCCAGCAGTCTAGAGGTGGGTGGCTACAATGAGCAGTTCTTC	CASSLEVGGYNEQFF
TRBV4-1	15	.	TRBJ2-5	.	TGCGCCAGCAGGCAAGGAACAGCCCCCGAGGAGACCCAGTACTTC	CASRQGTAPEETQYF
TRBV4-3	18	few	TRBJ1-5	TRBD1	TGCGCCAGCAGCCAAGATATAGGGGACAGGGGGCTCAATCAGCCCCAGCATTTT	CASSQDIGDRGLNQPQHF
TRBV27	14	.	TRBJ1-5	.	TGTGCCAGCAGTTCTCATGATAGCAATCAGCCCCAGCATTTT	CASSSHDSNQPQHF
TRBV10-2	15	.	TRBJ1-1	.	TGCGCCAGCAGTGAGTCCCGGGGGCGAGACACTGAAGCTTTCTTT	CASSESRGRDTEAFF
TRBV7-6	15	.	TRBJ2-3	TRBD2	TGTGCCAGCAGCCCGACTAGCGGGAGCACAGATACGCAGTATTTT	CASSPTSGSTDTQYF
TRBV4-2	14	.	TRBJ2-2	.	TGTGCCAGCAGCCAAGATCCGGGGGACGGGGAGCTGTTTTTT	CASSQDPGDGELFF
TRBV4-1	17	.	TRBJ2-1	TRBD2	TGCGCCAGCAGCCAGGCTCCCCAGCGGGAGAACCGCAATGAGCAGTTCTTC	CASSQAPQRENRNEQFF
TRBV27	15	.	TRBJ2-7	.	TGTGCCAGCAGTTTATCAAGGGGGACGGAGATCGAGCAGTACTTC	CASSLSRGTEIEQYF
TRBV14	15	.	TRBJ1-3	.	TGTGCCAGCAGCCAACCCTATACAGTGAGAAACACCATATATTTT	CASSQPYTVRNTIYF
TRBV7-9	16	hyperexpanded	TRBJ2-1	TRBD2	TGTGCCAGCAGCTTAAGTAAGGGCGGGAGGGACCTCTCGCAGTTCTTC	CASSLSKGGRDLSQFF
TRBV7-9	15	.	TRBJ1-2	.	TGTGCCAGCAGTCCAGGAGGGGGGGCTAGCTATGGCTACACCTTC	CASSPGGGASYGYTF
TRBV2	16	.	TRBJ1-2	.	TGTGCCAGCAGTGAAAGACAGGCACAAATGGGGTATGGCTACACCTTC	CASSERQAQMGYGYTF
TRBV4-1	16	.	TRBJ2-7	.	TGCGCCAGCAGCCAAGATCAGACTAGACTCGTCTCCGAGCAGTACTTC	CASSQDQTRLVSEQYF
TRBV11-2	13	.	TRBJ1-1	.	TGTGCCAGCAGCTTAGAGGGGGCGACTGAAGCTTTCTTT	CASSLEGATEAFF
TRBV10-2	12	.	TRBJ2-2	.	TGCGCCTGCGGAGGGGGGCCCGGGGAGCTGTTTTTT	CACGGGPGELFF
TRBV5-1	13	.	TRBJ1-6	.	TGCGCCAGCAGCTTGGCCAAGGATTCATCCCTCCACTTT	CASSLAKDSSLHF
TRBV2	14	.	TRBJ1-4	.	TGTGCCAGCAGGGAGACAGACCAAGGGGAAAAACTGTTTTTT	CASRETDQGEKLFF
TRBV5-4	16	.	TRBJ1-3	.	TGTGCCAGCAGCTTGGCCCCAAGGGGTTCGGGAAACACCATATATTTT	CASSLAPRGSGNTIYF
TRBV27	14	once	TRBJ2-1	.	TGTGCCAGCACATCGACAGGCCCCTACAATGAGCAGTTCTTC	CASTSTGPYNEQFF
TRBV30	14	.	TRBJ2-1	TRBD1	TGTGCCTGGGGACAGGGAATAGGGTACAATGAGCAGTTCTTC	CAWGQGIGYNEQFF
TRBV28	15	.	TRBJ2-5	TRBD2	TGTGCCAGCACCATTCTAGCGGGGGGAACGGAGACCCAGTACTTC	CASTILAGGTETQYF
TRBV29-1	12	.	TRBJ1-2	TRBD1	TGCAGCGCGCGCCAGGGGGTATATGGCTACACCTTC	CSARQGVYGYTF
TRBV28	14	.	TRBJ2-3	.	TGTGCCAGCAGTTGGGGACCAACCACAGATACGCAGTATTTT	CASSWGPTTDTQYF
TRBV21-1	15	few	TRBJ1-1	.	TGTGCCAGCAGGTCTGGCTACACAATTCGCACTGAAGCTTTCTTT	CASRSGYTIRTEAFF